These 19 T cell receptor beta chains came from one sample sequenced in a study of cytomegalovirus exposure and HLA in healthy donors. PCR used 60 Vbeta primers and 13 Jbeta primers. This table comes from immunoSEQ multiplex PCR, and its TCRdb copy is limited to in-frame clones, with some not included. The sample holds 99,000 or so clones, roughly 80% seen once. The sample was PBMCs. These receptors all come from a woman aged 40 to 50 in good health and CMV-seronegative.

The chain combines TRBV5-1 with TRBJ1-1; D is undetermined. The CDR3 is 15 amino acids. Trimming cost V 6 bases and J 0 bases, with 15 bases left between them. The germline gives CDR1 SGHRS, CDR2 YFSETQ. CDR3 coding DNA: TGCGCCAGCATGTCAGGTGGGCTGATGAACACTGAAGCTTTCTTT. This sequence encodes CASMSGGLMNTEAFF.

The rearrangement links TRBV28 to TRBJ2-1, with unresolved D. This CDR3 is 15 amino acids long. Germline CDR1 MDHEN, CDR2 SYDVKM. Trimming cost V 4 bases and J 5 bases, with 15 bases left between them. This chain's CDR3 is CASSYSRWANNEQFF. CDR3 in DNA: TGTGCCAGCAGTTACTCCCGGTGGGCCAACAATGAGCAGTTCTTC.

The V gene is TRBV28, the J gene TRBJ1-3; D perhaps matches TRBD1 (5 bases). Germline-derived CDR1 and CDR2 are MDHEN and SYDVKM. Trimming cost V 1 base and J 9 bases, with 13 bases left between them. This CDR3 has 14 amino acids. Here the CDR3 DNA reads TGTGCCAGCAGTTTATTGGCGGGGACCGGCACCATATATTTT. It encodes CASSLLAGTGTIYF. Drawing the rest from reference TRBV28 and TRBJ1-3, the complete variable domain is DVKVTQSSRYLVKRTGEKVFLECVQDMDHENMFWYRQDPGLGLRLIYFSYDVKMKEKGDIPEGYSVSREKKERFSLILESASTNQTSMYLCASSLLAGTGTIYFGEGSWLTVV.

The chain carries TRBV9 and TRBJ2-1; TRBD2 matches at 8 bases. CDR3 size: 15 residues. Looked up from germline, CDR1 is SGDLS and CDR2 is YYNGEE. V lost 4 bases and J lost 2; bases outside the gene matches: 5. CDR3 nucleotide sequence: TGTGCCAGCAGCACCCGACTAGCGACCTACAATGAGCAGTTCTTC. This sequence encodes CASSTRLATYNEQFF.

The chain combines TRBV6-5 with TRBJ2-5; 8 bases align to TRBD2. This CDR3 comprises 15 residues. The V segment lost 6 bases and the J segment 5 bases; nucleotides outside the gene matches: 11. Germline-derived CDR1 and CDR2 are MNHEY and SVGAGI. The DNA for the CDR3 is TGTGCCAGCAGCCCTCCGGGACTAGTAGGCGAGACCCAGTACTTC. Amino acids: CASSPPGLVGETQYF.

The rearrangement joins TRBV7-3 to TRBJ2-1, with TRBD1 as a possible D gene (7 bases). CDR1 SGHTA and CDR2 FQGTGA come from the germline V gene. The CDR3 is 16 residues long. Trimming pared 2 bases from V and 5 bases from J, leaving 16 bases between. In nucleotides, the CDR3 is TGTGCCAGCAGCTTAGGGACAGCGGGCTTAGACAATGAGCAGTTCTTC. This encodes CASSLGTAGLDNEQFF.

The J gene is TRBJ2-2, the V gene TRBV2; TRBD2 matches 10 bases. From germline, CDR1 is SNHLY and CDR2 FYNNEI. The CDR3 length is 16 residues. After removal of 6 bases from V and 5 bases from J, the junction contained 9 bases not matched to a gene. In DNA form, the CDR3 reads TGTGCCAGCAGGGATCAGATTAGCGGGAGGACCGGGGAGCTGTTTTTT. Residues: CASRDQISGRTGELFF. Looking up the rest from reference TRBV2 and TRBJ2-2 gives the full variable domain: EPEVTQTPSHQVTQMGQEVILRCVPISNHLYFYWYRQILGQKVEFLVSFYNNEISEKSEIFDDQFSVERPDGSNFTLKIRSTKLEDSAMYFCASRDQISGRTGELFFGEGSRLTVL.

The chain carries TRBV7-2 and TRBJ2-7; possibly TRBD2 for D (7 bases). The V and J ends lost 5 bases and 4 bases respectively, with 21 bases between them. CDR3 size: 16 residues. Germline loops: CDR1 SGHTA, CDR2 FQGNSA. CDR3 sequence (DNA): TGTGCCAGCAGCCGTGAGGGGGGGACAACCCTATACGAGCAGTACTTC. It encodes CASSREGGTTLYEQYF.

The gene calls are TRBV28 and TRBJ1-2, with 7 positions matching TRBD1. In germline, CDR1 is MDHEN, CDR2 SYDVKM. The trim removed 3 bases at V and 6 bases at J, leaving 10 bases unmatched. The CDR3 runs to 15 residues. The CDR3 DNA follows: TGTGCCAGCAGTTTCCAGGACAGGCCTCGACATGGCTACACCTTC. This sequence encodes CASSFQDRPRHGYTF.

The V gene is TRBV29-1, the J gene TRBJ2-1; no firm D call. V shed 6 bases and J shed 5 bases, with 11 bases lying between them. This CDR3 comprises 12 residues. Germline V gene lookup returns CDR1 SQVTM and CDR2 ANQGSEA. CDR3 nucleotides: TGCAGCGTGGAAACTGCTAACAATGAGCAGTTCTTC. Translated: CSVETANNEQFF.

This rearrangement joins TRBV9 to TRBJ2-7, with no clear D. The ends were cut back, 4 bases at V and 2 bases at J, with 16 bases in the middle. This CDR3 spans 15 amino acids. Germline V gives CDR1 SGDLS, CDR2 YYNGEE. The CDR3 protein is CASSPNPSTTYEQYF. As DNA, the CDR3 is TGTGCCAGCAGCCCTAACCCTAGTACTACCTACGAGCAGTACTTC. Complete variable domain (other parts from reference TRBV9 and TRBJ2-7): DSGVTQTPKHLITATGQRVTLRCSPRSGDLSVYWYQQSLDQGLQFLIQYYNGEERAKGNILERFSAQQFPDLHSELNLSSLELGDSALYFCASSPNPSTTYEQYFGPGTRLTVT.

This clone was seen just once. V is TRBV18 and J is TRBJ2-1; 7 nucleotides line up with TRBD1. Looked up from germline, CDR1 is KGHSH and CDR2 is LQKENI. V was clipped by 2 bases and J by 10 bases; unmatched bases: 5. This CDR3 has 13 residues. The CDR3 DNA reads as TGTGCCAGCTCACCATCAGGGGGAAAGGAGCAGTTCTTC. This gives the protein CASSPSGGKEQFF.

The V gene is TRBV14, the J gene TRBJ1-1, with no clear D. Germline CDR1 reads SGHDN; CDR2 reads FVKESK. V was clipped by 5 bases and J by 10 bases, with 14 bases between them. The CDR3 extends over 12 amino acids. CDR3 nucleotides: TGTGCCAGCAGCTCCCAGAGGAGGGTAGCTTTCTTT. Translating gives CASSSQRRVAFF.

This rearrangement joins TRBV25-1 to TRBJ1-2; 9 bases align to TRBD1. Germline values: CDR1 MGHDK, CDR2 SYGVNS. The CDR3 spans 13 residues. V was pared by 6 bases and J by 6 bases, with 5 bases of the junction left unmatched. The CDR3, as DNA: TGTGCCAGCAGGCGCTGGGACAGGGATGGCTACACCTTC. It translates to CASRRWDRDGYTF.

The rearrangement joins TRBV11-2 to TRBJ1-1; perhaps TRBD1 as D (6 bases). This CDR3 contains 14 residues. The ends were cut back, 7 bases at V and 1 base at J, with 13 bases in the middle. Per the germline V gene, CDR1 is SGHAT and CDR2 is FQNNGV. The CDR3 DNA reads as TGTGCCAGCACCAGGGGAAGGAGGAACACTGAAGCTTTCTTT. Translated, it gives CASTRGRRNTEAFF.

The V call is TRBV28, the J call TRBJ1-4; D is possibly TRBD1 (5 bases). The germline V gene encodes CDR1 MDHEN and CDR2 SYDVKM. This CDR3 region has 14 residues. Trimming cost V 6 bases and J 0 bases, with 8 bases left between them. The CDR3 is CASRRGATNEKLFF. For the CDR3, the DNA is TGTGCCAGCAGGCGGGGCGCAACTAATGAAAAACTGTTTTTT.

The chain joins TRBV18 to TRBJ1-1; 8 nucleotides align to TRBD1. The V gene's germline CDR1 is KGHSH and CDR2 LQKENI. The CDR3 spans 14 residues. V lost 4 bases to trimming and J lost 2 bases; unmatched junction nucleotides: 3. CDR3: CASSQGQVNTEAFF. The CDR3 region has the DNA TGTGCCAGCTCACAGGGACAGGTTAACACTGAAGCTTTCTTT. The full variable domain, its missing parts supplied by reference TRBV18 and TRBJ1-1, is NAGVMQNPRHLVRRRGQEARLRCSPMKGHSHVYWYRQLPEEGLKFMVYLQKENIIDESGMPKERFSAEFPKEGPSILRIQQVVRGDSAAYFCASSQGQVNTEAFFGQGTRLTVV.

The chain has TRBV28 and TRBJ2-6, with 12 positions matching TRBD1. V was pared by 5 bases and J by 3 bases, with 8 bases of the junction left unmatched. CDR1 MDHEN and CDR2 SYDVKM come from the germline V gene. This CDR3 contains 18 residues. The CDR3 loop is CASSPVGQGAFGANVLTF. DNA of the CDR3: TGTGCCAGCAGTCCGGTGGGACAGGGGGCGTTTGGGGCCAACGTCCTGACTTTC.

The chain employs TRBV7-6 and TRBJ2-7; tentative D call: TRBD2 (6 bases). Trimming took 5 bases from V and 1 from J, leaving 12 bases between them. The CDR3 consists of 14 residues. Germline V gene lookup returns CDR1 SGHVS and CDR2 FNYEAQ. The CDR3 DNA follows: TGTGCCAGCAGCCCAAGGGCGGGGTCCTACGAGCAGTACTTC. Protein sequence: CASSPRAGSYEQYF.